This TCR beta chain appears in the sequencing data of a study of T cell responses to AZD1222 COVID-19 vaccine. Study results and caveats: Mostly white British, mostly female donors; authors suggested clonal diversity may be underestimated.

In the case of this clone: Its target is not known.

Generated by immunoSEQ multiplex PCR, the TCRdb table keeps only in-frame clones and is missing some. The profile shows about 130,000 clones, around 94% of them singletons. Trimming removed 4 bases from V and 4 bases from J, with 8 bases in between. The germline gives CDR1 LNHDA, CDR2 SQIVND (reference sequence). This CDR3 has 13 amino acids. This chain joins TRBV19 and TRBJ1-3; D gene ambiguous. The source was peripheral blood, collected on day 0 of AZD1222 vaccination. This sequence originates from an adult in good health. In DNA, the CDR3 is TGTGCCAGTAGTACCTCTCAGGGAAACACCATATATTTT. Translation gives CASSTSQGNTIYF.